In its sample, the clone carrying this TCR beta chain was seen once. What it recognizes is unknown. The sample belongs to a study of shared clonotypes between healthy human individuals. The genomic DNA of each subset was split evenly across several immunoSEQ plates. Profiling relied on immunoSEQ multiplex PCR, and the TCRdb table lists in-frame clones only, not all of them. The data hold 980,000 or so clones, with about three quarters observed a single time. There are 15 residues in the CDR3. From germline, CDR1 is MNHEY and CDR2 SMNVEV (reference sequence). Trimming removed 6 bases from V and 5 bases from J, with 19 bases in between. Study-wide points: Naive subsets usually exceeded memory subsets in estimated richness. Although depth was large, rarefaction showed that sequencing of the sorted subsets was incomplete. Several donors had roughly 5.2% of their naive CD4 clonotypes in common.

The specimen was memory CD4+ T cells sorted from blood. Regarding subset: CD45RA-negative fraction. The TCR sequence derives from a man between 18 and 29 years old in good health. The chain links TRBV27 to TRBJ1-2; D is unresolved. The CDR3 nucleotides read TGTGCCAGCAGCACCACCCCCCTTGGGCCATATGGCTACACCTTC. This translates into CASSTTPLGPYGYTF.